The 14 T cell receptor beta chains below come from one sample, sequenced in a study of lymphopenia after photon versus proton radiotherapy. Assay: immunoSEQ multiplex PCR; the TCRdb copy retains only in-frame clones and omits some. Of over 50,000 clones listed, about 90% are singletons. The sample in question was peripheral blood, obtained from a patient treated with photon-based radiotherapy. These receptors were collected from a man in his forties with gastric cancer.

The gene calls are TRBV7-6 and TRBJ2-2; 8 bases map to TRBD1. CDR1 SGHVS and CDR2 FNYEAQ come from the germline V gene. The CDR3 runs 14 residues. J lost 6 bases, V lost 5 bases, and 5 bases had no gene match. CDR3 region: CASSQGAPPGELFF. CDR3 nucleotide sequence: TGTGCCAGCAGCCAGGGGGCTCCCCCCGGGGAGCTGTTTTTT.

To note about this clone: Different DNA sequences within this sample yield the same CDR3. The V and J genes are TRBV4-3 and TRBJ1-4; no definite D call. Germline CDR1 LGHNA, CDR2 YSLEER. The CDR3 loop spans 13 amino acids. The ends were cut back, 3 bases at V and 5 bases at J, with 7 bases in the middle. CDR3 residues: CASSQGVNEKLFF. The CDR3 DNA follows: TGCGCCAGCAGCCAGGGCGTAAATGAAAAACTGTTTTTT.

CDR3 nucleotides: TGTGCCAGTAGTCCGGGAAGACAGGGAAGTTTAGCTGAAGCTTTCTTT. Its protein is CASSPGRQGSLAEAFF. The V gene is TRBV19, the J gene TRBJ1-1, with 7 positions matching TRBD1. Germline V gene sequence: CDR1 LNHDA, CDR2 SQIVND (reference sequence). This CDR3 is built from 16 residues. Trimming removed 5 bases from V and 6 bases from J; junction bases left unmatched: 15.

The gene calls are TRBV29-1 and TRBJ1-5; possibly TRBD1 for D (6 bases). V shed 6 bases and J shed 5 bases, with 17 bases lying between them. CDR1 is SQVTM and CDR2 is ANQGSEA in the germline V gene. The CDR3 runs to 14 residues. The DNA for the CDR3 is TGCAGCGTGCCCAAGGGGGGGATGGATCAGCCCCAGCATTTT. As protein: CSVPKGGMDQPQHF.

The genes are TRBV7-8 and TRBJ1-4; D is uncertain. The germline V gene has CDR1 SGHVS and CDR2 FQNEAQ. This CDR3 has 14 residues. V lost 2 bases and J 5 bases, leaving 9 bases between the germline ends. CDR3 sequence reads: CASSLSPSNEKLFF. DNA of the CDR3: TGTGCCAGCAGCTTATCTCCCAGCAATGAAAAACTGTTTTTT.

J is TRBJ1-5 and V is TRBV9; D possibly corresponds to TRBD1 (5 bases). The CDR3 extends over 21 amino acids. Looked up from germline, CDR1 is SGDLS and CDR2 is YYNGEE. Trimming shortened V by 3 bases and J by 11 bases, and 39 bases separated the two germline ends. The CDR3 here is CASSDPFQAPGGELTIRAQHF. As DNA, the CDR3 is TGTGCCAGCAGCGACCCATTTCAGGCGCCGGGGGGAGAGCTAACCATCAGGGCCCAGCATTTT.

The CDR3 loop is CASGPGQGGSPLHF. The CDR3, as DNA: TGTGCCAGCGGTCCGGGACAGGGTGGTTCACCCCTCCACTTT. The rearrangement links TRBV9 to TRBJ1-6; 9 nucleotides align to TRBD1. Germline CDR1 reads SGDLS; CDR2 reads YYNGEE. This CDR3 contains 14 residues. The ends lost 7 bases at V and 9 bases at J; junction bases unmatched: 8. Variable domain in full (rest from reference TRBV9 and TRBJ1-6): DSGVTQTPKHLITATGQRVTLRCSPRSGDLSVYWYQQSLDQGLQFLIQYYNGEERAKGNILERFSAQQFPDLHSELNLSSLELGDSALYFCASGPGQGGSPLHFGNGTRLTVT.

This chain uses TRBV7-9 with TRBJ2-5; D remains unclear. The CDR3 contains 12 residues. The V gene's germline CDR1 is SEHNR and CDR2 FQNEAQ (reference sequence). Deletions cut 2 bases from V and 5 bases from J, with 6 bases between. For the CDR3, the DNA is TGTGCCAGCAGCTTAATGGGGGAGACCCAGTACTTC. Residues: CASSLMGETQYF.

The gene calls are TRBV7-9 and TRBJ1-1; no firm D call. This CDR3 contains 13 residues. V gave up 0 bases and J gave up 3 bases, with 5 bases separating them. The germline V gene encodes CDR1 SEHNR and CDR2 FQNEAQ (reference sequence). Here the CDR3 DNA reads TGTGCCAGCAGCTTAGCTCTAGACACTGAAGCTTTCTTT. It encodes CASSLALDTEAFF.

In its sample, this clone was seen once. This chain uses TRBV25-1 with TRBJ2-5, with unresolved D. Between the trimmed V and J ends, which lost 3 bases and 3 bases, there was a span of 5 bases. CDR1 is MGHDK and CDR2 is SYGVNS in the germline V gene. The CDR3 runs to 12 residues. CDR3 protein: CASSETEETQYF. DNA for the CDR3: TGTGCCAGCAGTGAGACGGAAGAGACCCAGTACTTC. The complete variable domain, with remaining parts taken from reference TRBV25-1 and TRBJ2-5, reads EADIYQTPRYLVIGTGKKITLECSQTMGHDKMYWYQQDPGMELHLIHYSYGVNSTEKGDLSSESTVSRIRTEHFPLTLESARPSHTSQYLCASSETEETQYFGPGTRLLVL.

This clone occurred once. This chain connects TRBV11-2 to TRBJ2-7; 7 bases agree with TRBD2. CDR3 length: 16 residues. CDR1 is SGHAT and CDR2 is FQNNGV in the germline V gene. With V trimmed by 6 bases and J by 1 base, 12 bases remained unmatched. The DNA of the CDR3 is TGTGCCAGCAGTCCTCGTGGAAGGGGAGGGTCCTACGAGCAGTACTTC. As protein: CASSPRGRGGSYEQYF. Supplemented by reference TRBV11-2 and TRBJ2-7, the full variable domain reads EAGVAQSPRYKIIEKRQSVAFWCNPISGHATLYWYQQILGQGPKLLIQFQNNGVVDDSQLPKDRFSAERLKGVDSTLKIQPAKLEDSAVYLCASSPRGRGGSYEQYFGPGTRLTVT.

The chain combines TRBV18 with TRBJ2-2; TRBD2 agrees at 13 bases. CDR1 is KGHSH and CDR2 is LQKENI in the germline V gene. This CDR3 comprises 17 residues. V was pared by 2 bases and J by 4 bases, with 4 bases of the junction left unmatched. Here the CDR3 reads CASSPRGLAGSTGELFF. The CDR3, as DNA: TGTGCCAGCTCACCAAGGGGACTAGCGGGGTCCACCGGGGAGCTGTTTTTT.

This chain joins TRBV7-8 and TRBJ2-7; the match to TRBD1 covers 7 bases. The CDR3 runs 14 residues. Per germline, CDR1 SGHVS and CDR2 FQNEAQ. Trimming cost V 1 base and J 0 bases; bases outside gene matches: 0. The CDR3 loop reads CASSLGDSSYEQYF. The CDR3 nucleotides are TGTGCCAGCAGCTTAGGGGACAGCTCCTACGAGCAGTACTTC.

This chain links TRBV27 with TRBJ2-5, with D hard to call. The CDR3 is 12 residues long. The V end was cut by 3 bases, the J end by 5 bases, with 7 bases between. Germline V CDR1 and CDR2: MNHEY, SMNVEV (reference sequence). The CDR3 reads CASSFFGETQYF. DNA of the CDR3: TGTGCCAGCAGTTTCTTTGGGGAGACCCAGTACTTC.